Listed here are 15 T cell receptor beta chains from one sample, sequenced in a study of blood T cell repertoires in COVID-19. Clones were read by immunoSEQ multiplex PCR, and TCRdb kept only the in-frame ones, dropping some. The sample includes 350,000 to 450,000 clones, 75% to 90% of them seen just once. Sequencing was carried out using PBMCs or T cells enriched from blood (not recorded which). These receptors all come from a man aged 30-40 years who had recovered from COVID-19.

CDR3 sequence reads: CASSKGQGLELFF. In nucleotides, the CDR3 is TGTGCCAGTAGTAAAGGACAGGGCCTAGAACTGTTTTTT. The rearrangement links TRBV19 to TRBJ2-2; 8 bases match TRBD1. CDR1 and CDR2 from the germline V gene are LNHDA and SQIVND (reference sequence). This CDR3 has 13 residues. Trimming removed 4 bases from V and 14 bases from J; junction bases left unmatched: 9.

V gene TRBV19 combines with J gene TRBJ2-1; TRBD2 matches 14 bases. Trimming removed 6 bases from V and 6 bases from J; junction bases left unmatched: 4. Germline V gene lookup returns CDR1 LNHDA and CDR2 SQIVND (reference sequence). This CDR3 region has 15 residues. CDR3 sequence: CASSRGTSGSNEQFF. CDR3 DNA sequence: TGTGCCAGTAGCCGTGGGACTAGCGGGAGCAATGAGCAGTTCTTC.

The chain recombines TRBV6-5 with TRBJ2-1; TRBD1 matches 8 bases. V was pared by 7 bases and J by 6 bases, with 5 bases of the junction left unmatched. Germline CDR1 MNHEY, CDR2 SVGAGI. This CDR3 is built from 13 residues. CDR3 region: CASMRDRGNEQFF. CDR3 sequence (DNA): TGTGCCAGCATGAGAGACAGGGGCAATGAGCAGTTCTTC.

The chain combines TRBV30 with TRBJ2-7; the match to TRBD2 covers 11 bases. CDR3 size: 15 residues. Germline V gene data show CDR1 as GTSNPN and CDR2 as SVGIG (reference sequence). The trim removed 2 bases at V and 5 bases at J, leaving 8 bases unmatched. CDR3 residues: CAWSIAGGPMDEQYF. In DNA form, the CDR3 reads TGTGCCTGGAGTATAGCGGGAGGGCCTATGGACGAGCAGTACTTC.

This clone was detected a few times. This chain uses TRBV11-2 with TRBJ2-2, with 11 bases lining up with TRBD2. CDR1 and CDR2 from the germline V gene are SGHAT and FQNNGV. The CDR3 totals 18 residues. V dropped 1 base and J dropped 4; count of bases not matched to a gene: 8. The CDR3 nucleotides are TGTGCCAGCAGCTTAGGGACTCTAGCGGGAGGCTCCACCGGGGAGCTGTTTTTT. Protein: CASSLGTLAGGSTGELFF. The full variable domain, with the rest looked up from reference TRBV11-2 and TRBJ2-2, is EAGVAQSPRYKIIEKRQSVAFWCNPISGHATLYWYQQILGQGPKLLIQFQNNGVVDDSQLPKDRFSAERLKGVDSTLKIQPAKLEDSAVYLCASSLGTLAGGSTGELFFGEGSRLTVL.

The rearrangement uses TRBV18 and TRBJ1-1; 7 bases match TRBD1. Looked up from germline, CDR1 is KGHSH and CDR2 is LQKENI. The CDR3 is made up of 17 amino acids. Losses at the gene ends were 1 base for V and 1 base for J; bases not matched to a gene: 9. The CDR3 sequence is CASSPLNTGTANTEAFF. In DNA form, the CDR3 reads TGTGCCAGCTCACCACTAAACACCGGGACAGCGAACACTGAAGCTTTCTTT.

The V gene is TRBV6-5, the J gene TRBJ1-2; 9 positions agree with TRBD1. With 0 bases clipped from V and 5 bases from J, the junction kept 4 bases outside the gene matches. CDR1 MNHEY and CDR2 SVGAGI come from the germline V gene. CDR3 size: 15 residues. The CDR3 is CASSYSDRGLYGYTF. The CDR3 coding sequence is TGTGCCAGCAGTTACTCGGACAGGGGCTTATATGGCTACACCTTC.

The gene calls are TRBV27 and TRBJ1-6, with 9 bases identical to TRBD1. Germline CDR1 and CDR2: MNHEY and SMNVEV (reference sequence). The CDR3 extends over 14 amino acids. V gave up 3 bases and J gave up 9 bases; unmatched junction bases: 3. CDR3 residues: CASSLGQGFSPLHF. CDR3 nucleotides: TGTGCCAGCAGTTTGGGACAGGGCTTTTCACCCCTCCACTTT.

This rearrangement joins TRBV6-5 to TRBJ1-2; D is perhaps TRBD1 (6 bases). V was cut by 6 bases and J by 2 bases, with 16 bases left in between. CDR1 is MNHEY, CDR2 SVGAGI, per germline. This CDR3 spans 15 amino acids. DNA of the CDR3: TGTGCCAGCAGCCCAGTGGGGGGGGCGAACTATGGCTACACCTTC. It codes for CASSPVGGANYGYTF.

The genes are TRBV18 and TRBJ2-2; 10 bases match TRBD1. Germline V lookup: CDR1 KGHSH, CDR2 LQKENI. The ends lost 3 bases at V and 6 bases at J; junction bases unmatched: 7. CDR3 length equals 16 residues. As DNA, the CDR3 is TGTGCCAGCTCACCCCCGGGACAGGGGTTTGCCGGGGAGCTGTTTTTT. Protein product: CASSPPGQGFAGELFF.

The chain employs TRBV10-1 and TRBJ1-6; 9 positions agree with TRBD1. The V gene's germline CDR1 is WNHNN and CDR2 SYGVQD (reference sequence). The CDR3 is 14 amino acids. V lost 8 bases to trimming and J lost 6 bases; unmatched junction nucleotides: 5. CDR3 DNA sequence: TGCGCCAGCCGGGGACAGGGACCTAATTCACCCCTCCACTTT. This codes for CASRGQGPNSPLHF.

The CDR3 here is CASSDSRGLWNEQFF. CDR3 sequence (DNA): TGCGCCAGCAGCGATTCCAGAGGTTTATGGAATGAGCAGTTCTTC. The chain is built from TRBV4-1 and TRBJ2-1; D is unresolved. V was trimmed by 5 bases and J by 7 bases, leaving 18 bases between them. CDR3 length: 15 amino acids. Germline CDR1 reads MGHRA; CDR2 reads YSYEKL.

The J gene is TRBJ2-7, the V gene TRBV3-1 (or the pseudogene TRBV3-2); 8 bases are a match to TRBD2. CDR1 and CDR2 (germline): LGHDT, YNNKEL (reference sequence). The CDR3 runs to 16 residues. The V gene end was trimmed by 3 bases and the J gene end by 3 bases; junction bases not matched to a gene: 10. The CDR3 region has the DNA TGTGCCAGCAGCCACGGGAGGGGCAGGGAACTCTACGAGCAGTACTTC. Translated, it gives CASSHGRGRELYEQYF.

The CDR3 region is CAWSGGLHGNTIYF. The CDR3 nucleotides are TGTGCCTGGAGTGGCGGGCTGCACGGAAACACCATATATTTT. This chain uses TRBV30 with TRBJ1-3; D not certain. Trimming pared 1 base from V and 4 bases from J, leaving 11 bases between. Germline loops: CDR1 GTSNPN, CDR2 SVGIG (reference sequence). The CDR3 runs to 14 residues.

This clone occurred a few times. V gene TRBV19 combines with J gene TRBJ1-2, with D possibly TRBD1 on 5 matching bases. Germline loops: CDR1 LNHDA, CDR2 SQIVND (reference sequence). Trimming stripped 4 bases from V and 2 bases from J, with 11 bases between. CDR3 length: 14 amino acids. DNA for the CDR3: TGTGCCAGTAGTAGCCCGACAGAGAACTATGGCTACACCTTC. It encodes CASSSPTENYGYTF.